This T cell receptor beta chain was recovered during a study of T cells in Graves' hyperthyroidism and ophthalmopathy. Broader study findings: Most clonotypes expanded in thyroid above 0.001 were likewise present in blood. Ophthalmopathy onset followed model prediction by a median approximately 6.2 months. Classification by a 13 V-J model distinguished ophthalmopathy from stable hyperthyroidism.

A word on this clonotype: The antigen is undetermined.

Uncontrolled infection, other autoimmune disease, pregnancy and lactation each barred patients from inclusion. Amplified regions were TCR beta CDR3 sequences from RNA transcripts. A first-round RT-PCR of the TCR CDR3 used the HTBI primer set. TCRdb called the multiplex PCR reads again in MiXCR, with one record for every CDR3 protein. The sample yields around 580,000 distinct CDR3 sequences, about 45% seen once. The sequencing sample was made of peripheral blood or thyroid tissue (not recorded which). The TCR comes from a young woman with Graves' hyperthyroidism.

The DNA of the CDR3 is TGTGCCAGCAGCTTAGCTATCGGGGGGTACTACGAGCAGTACTTC. Its protein is CASSLAIGGYYEQYF. The genes are TRBV7-6 and TRBJ2-7; 7 bases are a match to TRBD2. Germline assignment: CDR1 SGHVS and CDR2 FNYEAQ. The CDR3 spans 15 residues. Trimming at V came to 0 bases and at J to 3 bases, leaving 5 bases not matched to a gene.